One and the same sample provided the 10 T cell receptor beta chains below, sequenced in a study of technical replicates of blood from a few donors. Some clones are missing from TCRdb's copy, which holds only in-frame ones; the method was immunoSEQ multiplex PCR. This table has roughly 100,000 clones, 95% to 97% appearing once. The specimen sequenced was T cells isolated from PBMCs. Receptor source: a human donor in good health.

The J gene is TRBJ1-2, the V gene TRBV28; the match to TRBD1 covers 10 bases. V gave up 5 bases and J gave up 3 bases; unmatched junction bases: 6. The CDR3 runs 15 residues. Germline CDR1 and CDR2: MDHEN and SYDVKM. The CDR3 loop reads CASSRPGTGDYGYTF. Here the CDR3 DNA reads TGTGCCAGCAGTCGACCCGGGACAGGGGACTATGGCTACACCTTC.

This chain joins TRBV2 and TRBJ2-1, with 9 bases identical to TRBD1. Germline CDR1 SNHLY, CDR2 FYNNEI. This CDR3 has 15 amino acids. The junction had 4 bases not matched to a gene; V was cut back by 6 bases and J by 1 base. The CDR3 reads CASRYRGRSYNEQFF. CDR3 bases: TGTGCCAGCAGATACAGGGGGCGTTCCTACAATGAGCAGTTCTTC.

The chain employs TRBV15 and TRBJ1-4; D perhaps matches TRBD1 (5 bases). There are 14 residues in the CDR3. CDR1 is LNHNV and CDR2 is YYDKDF in the germline V gene (reference sequence). V was shortened by 1 base and J by 3 bases, with 6 bases between the two germline ends. CDR3 protein: CATSRVGANEKLFF. The DNA of the CDR3 is TGTGCCACCAGCAGAGTAGGGGCTAATGAAAAACTGTTTTTT.

The CDR3 protein is CASTTGVYRNQPQHF. CDR3 DNA sequence: TGTGCCAGCACTACAGGGGTATACCGCAATCAGCCCCAGCATTTT. The rearrangement uses TRBV6-6 and TRBJ1-5; TRBD1 agrees at 7 bases. CDR1 and CDR2 (germline): MNHNY, SVGAGI (reference sequence). J lost 2 bases, V lost 7 bases, and 8 bases had no gene match. The CDR3 runs 15 residues.

This chain connects TRBV5-1 to TRBJ1-1; 7 bases agree with TRBD1. Germline CDR1 is SGHRS and CDR2 is YFSETQ. The trim removed 3 bases at V and 5 bases at J, leaving 7 bases unmatched. This CDR3 has 14 amino acids. The chain's CDR3 is CASSSQGDRTEAFF. For the CDR3, the DNA is TGCGCCAGCAGCTCGCAGGGGGATCGAACTGAAGCTTTCTTT.

This clone appeared a single time. The V call is TRBV6-1, the J call TRBJ2-3, with D possibly TRBD1 on 5 matching bases. The V gene lost 0 bases and the J gene lost 6 bases, with 16 bases spanning the gap. Germline V lookup: CDR1 MNHNS, CDR2 SASEGT. The CDR3 has 16 amino acids. The CDR3 here is CASSEAPPGFIDTQYF. CDR3 sequence (DNA): TGTGCCAGCAGTGAAGCGCCGCCAGGGTTTATTGATACGCAGTATTTT.

V gene TRBV27 combines with J gene TRBJ1-2, with D unclear. V was pared by 6 bases and J by 8 bases, with 13 bases between. The CDR3 consists of 12 residues. CDR1 is MNHEY, CDR2 SMNVEV, per germline (reference sequence). CDR3: CASRNSLWGYTF. CDR3 DNA sequence: TGTGCCAGCAGAAACTCCCTATGGGGCTACACCTTC.

The chain carries TRBV11-2 and TRBJ2-7; 8 bases map to TRBD2. Germline assignment: CDR1 SGHAT and CDR2 FQNNGV. The CDR3 sequence is 16 residues long. The J segment lost 3 bases and the V segment lost 2 bases, leaving 9 bases of the junction unmatched. In nucleotides, the CDR3 is TGTGCCAGCAGCTTACGGGGAGCGGGAGTTTACTACGAGCAGTACTTC. Protein: CASSLRGAGVYYEQYF.

This chain joins TRBV28 and TRBJ2-1, with D possibly TRBD1 on 5 matching bases. Trimming removed 5 bases at V and 0 bases at J, with 14 bases between. The CDR3 extends over 16 amino acids. Per germline, CDR1 MDHEN and CDR2 SYDVKM. The CDR3 protein is CASSQWGESSYNEQFF. Here the CDR3 DNA reads TGTGCCAGCAGTCAGTGGGGCGAAAGCTCCTACAATGAGCAGTTCTTC.

The rearrangement joins TRBV27 to TRBJ2-1, with unresolved D. The CDR3 runs 12 residues. The V gene lost 5 bases and the J gene lost 8 bases, with 10 bases spanning the gap. Per the germline V gene, CDR1 is MNHEY and CDR2 is SMNVEV (reference sequence). The CDR3 spells CASSSYLYEQFF. The CDR3 DNA reads TGTGCCAGCAGTAGCTACCTCTATGAGCAGTTCTTC.